This T cell receptor (beta chain) appears in the sequencing data of a study of T cell responses to AZD1222 COVID-19 vaccine. Generated by immunoSEQ multiplex PCR, the TCRdb table keeps only in-frame clones and is missing some. This sample has about 70,000 clones, with roughly 84% found just once. The CDR3 totals 15 residues. V dropped 2 bases and J dropped 1 base, with 6 bases sitting between them. Germline V lookup: CDR1 MRHNA, CDR2 SNTAGT. On this clone: Its specificity is unknown.

Findings and caveats of the study: Seropositive at baseline were only 5 to 7 AZD1222 recipients. Unmutated variant regions are reportedly the target of nearly half of TCRs that are spike-specific.

This specimen was peripheral blood, taken on day 0 of AZD1222 vaccination. This TCR was sampled from an adult in good health. The chain uses TRBV6-4 and TRBJ2-6, with D perhaps matching TRBD2 (6 bases). The CDR3 DNA sequence: TGTGCCAGCAGTGACGGGGGGTCTGGGGCCAACGTCCTGACTTTC. Encoded protein: CASSDGGSGANVLTF.